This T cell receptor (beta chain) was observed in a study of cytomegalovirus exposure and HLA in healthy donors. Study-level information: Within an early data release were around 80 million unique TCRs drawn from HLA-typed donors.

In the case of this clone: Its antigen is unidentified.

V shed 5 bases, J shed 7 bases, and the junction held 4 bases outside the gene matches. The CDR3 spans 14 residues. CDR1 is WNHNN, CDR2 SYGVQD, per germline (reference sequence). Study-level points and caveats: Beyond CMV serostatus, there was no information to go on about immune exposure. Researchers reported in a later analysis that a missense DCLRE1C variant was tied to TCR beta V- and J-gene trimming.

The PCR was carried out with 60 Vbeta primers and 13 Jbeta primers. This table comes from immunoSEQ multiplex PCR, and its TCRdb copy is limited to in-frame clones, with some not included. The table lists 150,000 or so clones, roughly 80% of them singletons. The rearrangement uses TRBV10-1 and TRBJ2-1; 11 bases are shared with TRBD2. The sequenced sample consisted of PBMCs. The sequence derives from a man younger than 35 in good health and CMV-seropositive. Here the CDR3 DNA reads TGCGCCAGCAGTCTAGCGGGAGGATTGAATGAGCAGTTCTTC. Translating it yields CASSLAGGLNEQFF.